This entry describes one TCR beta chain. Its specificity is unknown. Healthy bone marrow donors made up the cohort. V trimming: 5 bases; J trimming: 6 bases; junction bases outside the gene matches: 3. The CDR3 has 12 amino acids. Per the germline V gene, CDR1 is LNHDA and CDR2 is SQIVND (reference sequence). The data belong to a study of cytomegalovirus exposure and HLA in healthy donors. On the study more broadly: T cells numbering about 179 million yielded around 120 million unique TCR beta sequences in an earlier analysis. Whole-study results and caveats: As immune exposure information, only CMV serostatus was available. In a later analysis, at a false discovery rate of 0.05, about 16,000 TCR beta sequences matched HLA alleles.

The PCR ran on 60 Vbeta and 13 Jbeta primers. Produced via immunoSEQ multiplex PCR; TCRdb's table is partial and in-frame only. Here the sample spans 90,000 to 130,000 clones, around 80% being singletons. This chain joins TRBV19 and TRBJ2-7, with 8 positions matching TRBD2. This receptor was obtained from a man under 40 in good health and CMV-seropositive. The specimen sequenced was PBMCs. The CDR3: CASSPLAGEQYF. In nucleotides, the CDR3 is TGTGCCAGTAGTCCGCTAGCGGGCGAGCAGTACTTC.